This entry lists 27 T cell receptor beta chains sequenced from one sample in a study of T cell changes during pregnancy in multiple sclerosis. This table comes from immunoSEQ multiplex PCR, and its TCRdb copy is limited to in-frame clones, with some not included. Of more than 9,000 clones detected, roughly 91% appear once; the ten largest clones hold roughly 5%. The sequences come from CD8+ T cells from peripheral blood mononuclear cells, collected in the first trimester of pregnancy. The receptor set was obtained from a female donor in good health, enrolled as a control in a pregnancy study.

In its sample, this clone was seen once. V gene TRBV30 combines with J gene TRBJ1-5; no clear D. CDR1 is GTSNPN and CDR2 is SVGIG in the germline V gene (reference sequence). Trimming pared 2 bases from V and 2 bases from J, leaving 13 bases between. The CDR3 is 15 residues long. CDR3 in amino acids: CAWSFGVEGNQPQHF. The CDR3 bases are TGTGCCTGGAGTTTCGGGGTTGAGGGCAATCAGCCCCAGCATTTT.

This rearrangement joins TRBV7-2 to TRBJ2-7, with D possibly being TRBD2 (5 bases). The CDR3 loop spans 14 amino acids. The V gene lost 6 bases and the J gene lost 2 bases, with 14 bases spanning the gap. Germline CDR1 and CDR2: SGHTA and FQGNSA. This chain's CDR3 is CASSLTTGAYEQYF. Here the CDR3 DNA reads TGTGCCAGCAGTTTAACCACCGGGGCCTACGAGCAGTACTTC.

Relative to its sample, this clone is large. The V call is TRBV4-3, the J call TRBJ1-2, with a weak D call TRBD1 (5 bases). The V gene lost 0 bases and the J gene lost 11 bases, with 13 bases spanning the gap. This CDR3 comprises 13 residues. Germline loops: CDR1 LGHNA, CDR2 YSLEER. DNA for the CDR3: TGCGCCAGCAGCCAAGAAGGATATGGGGCTTACACCTTC. Translating gives CASSQEGYGAYTF.

The chain combines TRBV19 with TRBJ1-5; D might be TRBD1 (6 bases). The V end was cut by 8 bases, the J end by 7 bases, with 15 bases between. Germline V CDR1 and CDR2: LNHDA, SQIVND (reference sequence). This CDR3 spans 13 amino acids. CDR3 loop: CASSGQLEQPQHF. In DNA, the CDR3 is TGTGCCAGTTCAGGACAGTTAGAACAGCCCCAGCATTTT.

Sample share makes this clone medium-sized. The V call is TRBV4-3, the J call TRBJ2-6; 8 positions match TRBD1. The CDR3 spans 17 residues. Trimming removed 0 bases from V and 0 bases from J; junction bases left unmatched: 1. The germline gives CDR1 LGHNA, CDR2 YSLEER. For the CDR3, the DNA is TGCGCCAGCAGCCAAGATACAGGGGGCTCTGGGGCCAACGTCCTGACTTTC. This translates into CASSQDTGGSGANVLTF.

This chain links TRBV19 with TRBJ1-5; 9 bases map to TRBD1. CDR1 is LNHDA and CDR2 is SQIVND in the germline V gene (reference sequence). The V segment lost 3 bases and the J segment 6 bases; nucleotides outside the gene matches: 6. There are 15 residues in the CDR3. The CDR3 loop reads CASSMRGQGIQPQHF. For the CDR3, the DNA is TGTGCCAGTAGTATGCGGGGACAGGGAATTCAGCCCCAGCATTTT.

On this clone: The DNA is left out, because the CDR3 cannot be placed on it with certainty; the CDR3 is given as TCRdb lists it. The CDR3 region is CASSSSTGVYGYTF. The chain couples TRBV27 to TRBJ1-2; the table's D call, TRBD1, was not checked against the DNA. The germline V gene encodes CDR1 MNHEY and CDR2 SMNVEV (reference sequence). The CDR3 is made up of 14 amino acids, end residues included.

The chain is built from TRBV5-1 and TRBJ1-2; 7 nucleotides match TRBD1. The CDR3 runs to 15 residues. The germline V gene encodes CDR1 SGHRS and CDR2 YFSETQ. V lost 1 base, J lost 2 bases, and 5 bases stayed unmatched. The CDR3 region is CASSLFPGGNYGYTF. The CDR3 nucleotides read TGCGCCAGCAGCTTGTTTCCAGGGGGGAACTATGGCTACACCTTC.

The rearrangement joins TRBV15 to TRBJ2-2; D is possibly TRBD2 (5 bases). Germline CDR1 LNHNV, CDR2 YYDKDF (reference sequence). Trimming removed 7 bases from V and 4 bases from J, with 13 bases in between. This CDR3 has 14 residues. In nucleotides, the CDR3 is TGTGCCACCAAGTACCGGACTTCCACCGGGGAGCTGTTTTTT. Translating it yields CATKYRTSTGELFF.

The V and J genes are TRBV6-5 and TRBJ2-5; D possibly corresponds to TRBD1 (6 bases). Germline V gene sequence: CDR1 MNHEY, CDR2 SVGAGI. The CDR3 contains 15 residues. The V end lost 4 bases, the J end lost 7 bases, and 19 bases lay between the germline ends. CDR3 DNA: TGTGCCAGCAGTTCCCCGACAGGCTACCTCGGGACCCAGTACTTC. Translating it yields CASSSPTGYLGTQYF.

This chain links TRBV27 with TRBJ1-2, with TRBD1 as a possible D gene (6 bases). The V gene's germline CDR1 is MNHEY and CDR2 SMNVEV (reference sequence). The CDR3 spans 11 residues. The ends were cut back, 4 bases at V and 8 bases at J, with 8 bases in the middle. In DNA, the CDR3 is TGTGCCAGCAGTTCAGGGGCCGGCTACACCTTC. As protein: CASSSGAGYTF.

Of note for this clone: Within the sample, other DNA sequences also encode this same CDR3. The J gene is TRBJ2-7, the V gene TRBV7-9; tentative D call: TRBD2 (5 bases). Germline assignment: CDR1 SEHNR and CDR2 FQNEAQ (reference sequence). Trimming pared 5 bases from V and 2 bases from J, leaving 10 bases between. The CDR3 loop spans 13 amino acids. The CDR3 loop reads CASSPPRAYEQYF. CDR3 in DNA: TGTGCCAGCAGCCCCCCGCGGGCCTACGAGCAGTACTTC.

The CDR3 DNA reads TGCGCCAGCAGCCAAGACAGGGCAGGGGTTTCCTACGAGCAGTACTTC. Residues: CASSQDRAGVSYEQYF. The chain employs TRBV4-1 and TRBJ2-7; maybe TRBD1 (6 bases). From germline, CDR1 is MGHRA and CDR2 YSYEKL. The V and J ends lost 0 bases and 1 base respectively, with 13 bases between them. The CDR3 spans 16 residues.

This chain links TRBV6-5 with TRBJ2-7, with D tentatively TRBD1 (5 bases). Trimming cost V 6 bases and J 3 bases, with 9 bases left between them. The germline V gene encodes CDR1 MNHEY and CDR2 SVGAGI. The CDR3 runs to 12 residues. The CDR3 is CASSSTGYEQYF. The CDR3 bases are TGTGCCAGCAGCTCAACAGGCTACGAGCAGTACTTC.

V gene TRBV19 combines with J gene TRBJ2-2, with D perhaps TRBD2 (7 bases). V lost 6 bases and J 7 bases, leaving 12 bases between the germline ends. The CDR3 has 13 residues. In germline, CDR1 is LNHDA, CDR2 SQIVND (reference sequence). This chain's CDR3 is CASRGGGRGELFF. The CDR3, as DNA: TGTGCCAGTAGAGGGGGGGGCCGCGGGGAGCTGTTTTTT. The variable domain in full, completed from reference TRBV19 and TRBJ2-2, reads DGGITQSPKYLFRKEGQNVTLSCEQNLNHDAMYWYRQDPGQGLRLIYYSQIVNDFQKGDIAEGYSVSREKKESFPLTVTSAQKNPTAFYLCASRGGGRGELFFGEGSRLTVL.

The V gene is TRBV9, the J gene TRBJ1-2; a weak D match, TRBD1 (6 bases). This CDR3 is 14 amino acids long. The germline V gene encodes CDR1 SGDLS and CDR2 YYNGEE. The V end was cut by 2 bases, the J end by 6 bases, with 14 bases between. CDR3 DNA: TGTGCCAGCAGCGTTGGGGGGGCGTATGATGGCTACACCTTC. Translating it yields CASSVGGAYDGYTF.

This clone showed up just a few times. V gene TRBV6-5 combines with J gene TRBJ1-6; D perhaps matches TRBD1 (6 bases). This CDR3 has 13 residues. Germline CDR1 is MNHEY and CDR2 is SVGAGI. V was clipped by 10 bases and J by 11 bases, with 18 bases between them. The CDR3 spells CATSRGEGAPLHF. The CDR3 nucleotides read TGTGCCACCTCAAGGGGCGAGGGGGCACCCCTCCACTTT.

The CDR3 loop reads CASSLSDRNEKLFF. CDR3 coding DNA: TGTGCCAGCAGTTTATCTGACAGGAATGAAAAACTGTTTTTT. The genes are TRBV27 and TRBJ1-4, with D perhaps TRBD1 (6 bases). This CDR3 spans 14 amino acids. Trimming took 0 bases from V and 5 from J, leaving 7 bases between them. Germline lookup yields CDR1 MNHEY and CDR2 SMNVEV (reference sequence). Variable domain in full (rest from reference TRBV27 and TRBJ1-4): EAQVTQNPRYLITVTGKKLTVTCSQNMNHEYMSWYRQDPGLGLRQIYYSMNVEVTDKGDVPEGYKVSRKEKRNFPLILESPSPNQTSLYFCASSLSDRNEKLFFGSGTQLSVL.

CDR3: CASSAGASSYEQYF. In nucleotides, the CDR3 is TGTGCCAGCAGTGCGGGGGCCTCCTCCTACGAGCAGTACTTC. V usage is TRBV27 and J usage is TRBJ2-7, with D tentatively TRBD2 (7 bases). V was shortened by 5 bases and J by 0 bases, with 11 bases between the two germline ends. Germline CDR1 and CDR2: MNHEY and SMNVEV (reference sequence). The CDR3 contains 14 residues.

The gene calls are TRBV5-6 and TRBJ1-6; D gene ambiguous. Germline CDR1 is SGHDT and CDR2 is YYEEEE. Trimming removed 0 bases at V and 7 bases at J, with 17 bases between. The CDR3 has 17 amino acids. This CDR3 is CASSLVGQEGLNSPLHF. The CDR3 DNA reads as TGTGCCAGCAGCTTGGTTGGCCAGGAGGGTCTCAATTCACCCCTCCACTTT.

V gene TRBV6-5 combines with J gene TRBJ2-7; 7 nucleotides match TRBD1. The CDR3 has 15 amino acids. V lost 0 bases and J lost 5; bases outside the gene matches: 7. Germline V gene lookup returns CDR1 MNHEY and CDR2 SVGAGI. CDR3 nucleotides: TGTGCCAGCAGTTACTCTGGCACAGGGGCCGACGAGCAGTACTTC. Its protein product is CASSYSGTGADEQYF.

V gene TRBV6-6 combines with J gene TRBJ2-3; no firm D call. Germline-derived CDR1 and CDR2 are MNHNY and SVGAGI (reference sequence). V lost 8 bases and J 5 bases, leaving 11 bases between the germline ends. The CDR3 contains 12 residues. The CDR3 nucleotides read TGTGCCAGCCAATTTAGAGGAGATACGCAGTATTTT. Amino acid sequence: CASQFRGDTQYF.

The gene calls are TRBV7-6 and TRBJ2-7; D perhaps matches TRBD1 (5 bases). This CDR3 has 13 amino acids. Looked up from germline, CDR1 is SGHVS and CDR2 is FNYEAQ. The V and J ends lost 1 base and 4 bases respectively, with 8 bases between them. Written as DNA, the CDR3 is TGTGCCAGCAGCTTAGGACAGATATACGAGCAGTACTTC. Translation gives CASSLGQIYEQYF.

The table lists this clone with a few counts. The chain is built from TRBV4-1 and TRBJ2-1; 12 positions agree with TRBD2. Germline CDR1 and CDR2: MGHRA and YSYEKL. The V segment lost 1 base and the J segment 0 bases; nucleotides outside the gene matches: 10. The CDR3 has 20 residues. The CDR3, as DNA: TGCGCCAGCAGCCAAGGCCCGACTAGCGGGGGTTCAAGCTCCTACAATGAGCAGTTCTTC. This codes for CASSQGPTSGGSSSYNEQFF.

The genes are TRBV4-2 and TRBJ2-5, with TRBD2 matching over 9 bases. Trimming at V came to 0 bases and at J to 4 bases, leaving 6 bases not matched to a gene. The CDR3 loop spans 16 amino acids. Germline V gives CDR1 LGHNA, CDR2 YNFKEQ. CDR3 loop: CASSQDLASGAETQYF. The CDR3 DNA sequence: TGTGCCAGCAGCCAAGATCTGGCTAGCGGGGCAGAGACCCAGTACTTC.

The V call is TRBV7-9, the J call TRBJ1-4, with D possibly matching TRBD1 (5 bases). The V and J ends lost 2 bases and 7 bases respectively, with 11 bases between them. The CDR3 is 14 amino acids. Per germline, CDR1 SEHNR and CDR2 FQNEAQ (reference sequence). The chain's CDR3 is CASSLKRQFEKLFF. CDR3 DNA: TGTGCCAGCAGCTTAAAACGACAGTTTGAAAAACTGTTTTTT.

This chain connects TRBV19 to TRBJ1-1; D unclear. V was pared by 7 bases and J by 0 bases, with 9 bases between. CDR3 size: 13 residues. From germline, CDR1 is LNHDA and CDR2 SQIVND (reference sequence). Here the CDR3 reads CASTPAVNTEAFF. CDR3 coding DNA: TGTGCCAGTACCCCGGCGGTGAACACTGAAGCTTTCTTT.